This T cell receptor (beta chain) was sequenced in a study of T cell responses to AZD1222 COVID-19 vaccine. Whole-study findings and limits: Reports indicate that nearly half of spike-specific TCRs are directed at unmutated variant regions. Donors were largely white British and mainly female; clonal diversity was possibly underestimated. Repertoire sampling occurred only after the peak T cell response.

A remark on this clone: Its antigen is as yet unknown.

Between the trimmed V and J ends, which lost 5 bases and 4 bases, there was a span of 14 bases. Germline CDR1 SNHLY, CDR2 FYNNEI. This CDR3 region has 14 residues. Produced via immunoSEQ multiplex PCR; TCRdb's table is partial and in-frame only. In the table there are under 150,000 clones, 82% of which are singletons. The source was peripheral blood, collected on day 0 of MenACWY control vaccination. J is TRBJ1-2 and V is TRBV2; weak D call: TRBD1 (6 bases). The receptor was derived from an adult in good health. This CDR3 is CASSTDSGAYGYTF. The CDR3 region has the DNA TGTGCCAGCAGTACCGATTCAGGGGCCTATGGCTACACCTTC.